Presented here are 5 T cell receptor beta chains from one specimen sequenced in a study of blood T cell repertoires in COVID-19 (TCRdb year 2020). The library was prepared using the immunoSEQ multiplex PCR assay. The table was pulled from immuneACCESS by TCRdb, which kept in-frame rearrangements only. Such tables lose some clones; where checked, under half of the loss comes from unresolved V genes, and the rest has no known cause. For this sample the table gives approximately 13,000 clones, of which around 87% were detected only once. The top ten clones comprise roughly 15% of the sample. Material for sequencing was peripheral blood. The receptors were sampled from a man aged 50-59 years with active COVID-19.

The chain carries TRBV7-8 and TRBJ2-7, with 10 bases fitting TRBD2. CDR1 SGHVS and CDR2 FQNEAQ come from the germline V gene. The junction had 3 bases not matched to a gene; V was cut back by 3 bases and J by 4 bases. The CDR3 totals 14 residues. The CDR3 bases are TGTGCCAGCAGCTTCAGGACTAGCGGATACGAGCAGTACTTC. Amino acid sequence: CASSFRTSGYEQYF.

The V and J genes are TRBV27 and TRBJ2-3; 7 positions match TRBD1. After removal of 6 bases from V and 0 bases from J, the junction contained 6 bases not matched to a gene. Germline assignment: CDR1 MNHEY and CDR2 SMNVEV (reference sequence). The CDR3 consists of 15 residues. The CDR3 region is CASRAGTVSTDTQYF. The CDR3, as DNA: TGTGCCAGCAGGGCTGGGACAGTTAGCACAGATACGCAGTATTTT.

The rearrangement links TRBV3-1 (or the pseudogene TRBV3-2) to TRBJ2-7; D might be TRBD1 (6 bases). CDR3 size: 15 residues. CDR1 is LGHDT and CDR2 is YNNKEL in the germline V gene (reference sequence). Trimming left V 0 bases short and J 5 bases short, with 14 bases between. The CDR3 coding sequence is TGTGCCAGCAGCCAAGATTTCAGGGGCCGAGACGAGCAGTACTTC. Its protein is CASSQDFRGRDEQYF.

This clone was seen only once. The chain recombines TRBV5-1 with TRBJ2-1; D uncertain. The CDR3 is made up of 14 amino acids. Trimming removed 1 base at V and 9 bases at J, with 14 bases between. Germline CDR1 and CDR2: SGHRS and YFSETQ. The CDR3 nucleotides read TGCGCCAGCAGCTTGTTTGCCAGCTCGGGTGAGCAGTTCTTC. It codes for CASSLFASSGEQFF.

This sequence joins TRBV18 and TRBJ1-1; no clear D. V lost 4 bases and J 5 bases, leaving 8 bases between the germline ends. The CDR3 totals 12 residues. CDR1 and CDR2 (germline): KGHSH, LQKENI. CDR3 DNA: TGTGCCAGCTCACGCGAAGAAACTGAAGCTTTCTTT. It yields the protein CASSREETEAFF.